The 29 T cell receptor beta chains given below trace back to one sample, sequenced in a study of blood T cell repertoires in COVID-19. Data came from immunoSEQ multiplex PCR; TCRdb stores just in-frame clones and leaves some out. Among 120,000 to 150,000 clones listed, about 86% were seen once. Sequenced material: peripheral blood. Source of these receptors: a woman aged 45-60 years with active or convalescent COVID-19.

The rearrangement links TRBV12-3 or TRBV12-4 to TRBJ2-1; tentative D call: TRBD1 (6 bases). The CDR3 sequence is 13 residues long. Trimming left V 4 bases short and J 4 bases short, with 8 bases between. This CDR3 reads CASSWTVYNEQFF. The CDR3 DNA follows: TGTGCCAGCAGTTGGACAGTTTACAATGAGCAGTTCTTC.

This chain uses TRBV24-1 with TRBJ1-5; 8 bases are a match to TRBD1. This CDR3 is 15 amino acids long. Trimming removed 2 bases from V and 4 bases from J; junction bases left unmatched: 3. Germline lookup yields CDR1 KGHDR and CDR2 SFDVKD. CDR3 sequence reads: CATSDSRTGNQPQHF. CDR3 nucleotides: TGTGCCACCAGTGATTCACGGACAGGGAATCAGCCCCAGCATTTT.

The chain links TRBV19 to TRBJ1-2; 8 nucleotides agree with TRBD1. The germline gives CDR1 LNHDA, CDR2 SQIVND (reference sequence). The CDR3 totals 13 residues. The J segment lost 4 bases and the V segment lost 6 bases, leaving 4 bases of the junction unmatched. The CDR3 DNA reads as TGTGCCAGTAGGAGGACAGGGACCTATGGCTACACCTTC. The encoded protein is CASRRTGTYGYTF.

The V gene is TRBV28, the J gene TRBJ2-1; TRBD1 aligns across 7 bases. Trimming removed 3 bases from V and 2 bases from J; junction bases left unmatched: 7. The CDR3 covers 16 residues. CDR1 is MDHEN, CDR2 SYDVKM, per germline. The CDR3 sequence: CASSFWGTATYNEQFF. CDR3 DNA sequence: TGTGCCAGCAGTTTCTGGGGGACAGCCACCTACAATGAGCAGTTCTTC.

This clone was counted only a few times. The CDR3 region is CASSLTGIYEQYF. DNA of the CDR3: TGTGCCAGCAGCTTAACAGGCATTTACGAGCAGTACTTC. The V and J genes are TRBV11-2 and TRBJ2-7; D is perhaps TRBD1 (5 bases). The germline V gene has CDR1 SGHAT and CDR2 FQNNGV. The CDR3 loop spans 13 amino acids. Trimming took off 2 bases at V and 4 bases at J, with 9 bases between the two ends.

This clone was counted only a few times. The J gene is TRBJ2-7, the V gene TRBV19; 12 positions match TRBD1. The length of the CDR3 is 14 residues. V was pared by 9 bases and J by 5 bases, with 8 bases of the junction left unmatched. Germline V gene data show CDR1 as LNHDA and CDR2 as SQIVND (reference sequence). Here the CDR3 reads CASRDRGRSDEQYF. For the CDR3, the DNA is TGTGCCAGCCGGGACAGGGGGCGCTCGGACGAGCAGTACTTC.

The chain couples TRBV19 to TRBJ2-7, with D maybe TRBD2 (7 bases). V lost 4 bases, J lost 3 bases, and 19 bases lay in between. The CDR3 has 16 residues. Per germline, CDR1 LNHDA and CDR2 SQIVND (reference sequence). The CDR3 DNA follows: TGTGCCAGTAGTAGGGCGGTCGGCGGGGGCGACTACGAGCAGTACTTC. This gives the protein CASSRAVGGGDYEQYF.

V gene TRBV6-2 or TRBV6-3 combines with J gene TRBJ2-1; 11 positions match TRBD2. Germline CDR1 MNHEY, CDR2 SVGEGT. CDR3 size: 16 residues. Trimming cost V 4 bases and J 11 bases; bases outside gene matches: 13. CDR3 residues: CASSSTDTSGSLKQFF. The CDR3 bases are TGTGCCAGCAGTTCCACCGATACTAGCGGGAGCTTGAAGCAGTTCTTC.

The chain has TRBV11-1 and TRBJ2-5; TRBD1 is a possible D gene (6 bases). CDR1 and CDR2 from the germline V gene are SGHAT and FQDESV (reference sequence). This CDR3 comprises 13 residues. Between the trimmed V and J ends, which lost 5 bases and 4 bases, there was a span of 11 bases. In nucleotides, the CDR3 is TGTGCCAGCAGCGCAGGGGCGGGAGAGACCCAGTACTTC. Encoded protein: CASSAGAGETQYF. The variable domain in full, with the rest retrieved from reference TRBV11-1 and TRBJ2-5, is EAEVAQSPRYKITEKSQAVAFWCDPISGHATLYWYRQILGQGPELLVQFQDESVVDDSQLPKDRFSAERLKGVDSTLKIQPAELGDSAMYLCASSAGAGETQYFGPGTRLLVL.

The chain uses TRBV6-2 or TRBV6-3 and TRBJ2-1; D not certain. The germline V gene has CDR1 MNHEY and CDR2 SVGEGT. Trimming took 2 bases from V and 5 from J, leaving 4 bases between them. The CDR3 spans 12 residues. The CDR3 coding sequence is TGTGCCAGCAGTTACGGAGACAATGAGCAGTTCTTC. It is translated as CASSYGDNEQFF.

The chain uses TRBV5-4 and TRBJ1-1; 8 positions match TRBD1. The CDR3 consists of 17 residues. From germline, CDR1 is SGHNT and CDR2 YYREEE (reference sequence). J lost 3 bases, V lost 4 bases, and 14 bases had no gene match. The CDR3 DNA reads TGTGCCAGCAGCGGGGTCCCAGGGGGCTCTCGTGACACTGAAGCTTTCTTT. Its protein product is CASSGVPGGSRDTEAFF.

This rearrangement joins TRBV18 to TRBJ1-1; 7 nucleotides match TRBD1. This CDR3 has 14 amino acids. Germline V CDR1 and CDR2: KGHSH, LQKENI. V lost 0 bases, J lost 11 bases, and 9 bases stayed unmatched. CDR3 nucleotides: TGTGCCAGCTCACCACCGGCAGGGGGGATCAGGGCTTTCTTT. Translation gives CASSPPAGGIRAFF.

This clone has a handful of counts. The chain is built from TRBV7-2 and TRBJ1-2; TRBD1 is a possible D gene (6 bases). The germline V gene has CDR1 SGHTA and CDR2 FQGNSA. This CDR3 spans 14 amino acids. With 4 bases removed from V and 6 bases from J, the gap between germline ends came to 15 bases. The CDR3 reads CASSSTLQGHGYTF. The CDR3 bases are TGTGCCAGCAGCTCCACCTTACAGGGTCATGGCTACACCTTC.

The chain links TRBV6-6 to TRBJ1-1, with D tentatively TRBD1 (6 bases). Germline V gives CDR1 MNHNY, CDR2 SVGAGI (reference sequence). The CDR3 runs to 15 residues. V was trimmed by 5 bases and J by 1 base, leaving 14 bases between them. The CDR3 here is CASSPLTGKNTEAFF. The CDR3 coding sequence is TGTGCCAGCAGTCCTTTGACAGGAAAGAACACTGAAGCTTTCTTT.

CDR3 coding DNA: TGTGCCAGTAGCACCGGGACAGGGGCCACTGAAGCTTTCTTT. Its protein product is CASSTGTGATEAFF. V and J are TRBV19 and TRBJ1-1; 10 nucleotides match TRBD1. Germline-derived CDR1 and CDR2 are LNHDA and SQIVND (reference sequence). V trimming: 6 bases; J trimming: 4 bases; junction bases outside the gene matches: 5. There are 14 residues in the CDR3.

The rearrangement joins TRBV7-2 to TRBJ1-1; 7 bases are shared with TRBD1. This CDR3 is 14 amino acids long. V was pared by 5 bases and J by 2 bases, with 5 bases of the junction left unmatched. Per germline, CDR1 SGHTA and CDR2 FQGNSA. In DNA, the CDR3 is TGTGCCAGCAGCCCCGGGACAGACAACACTGAAGCTTTCTTT. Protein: CASSPGTDNTEAFF.

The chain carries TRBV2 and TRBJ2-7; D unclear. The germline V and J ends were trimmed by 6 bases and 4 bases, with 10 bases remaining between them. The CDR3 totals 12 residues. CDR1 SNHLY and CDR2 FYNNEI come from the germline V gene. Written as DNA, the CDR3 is TGTGCCAGCAGCGAGAGTCCTTACGAGCAGTACTTC. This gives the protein CASSESPYEQYF.

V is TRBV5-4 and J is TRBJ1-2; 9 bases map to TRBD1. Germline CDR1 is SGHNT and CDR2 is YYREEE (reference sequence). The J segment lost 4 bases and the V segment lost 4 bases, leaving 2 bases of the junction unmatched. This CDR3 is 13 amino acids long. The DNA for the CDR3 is TGTGCCAGCAGCAAGGACAGGGGCTATGGCTACACCTTC. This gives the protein CASSKDRGYGYTF. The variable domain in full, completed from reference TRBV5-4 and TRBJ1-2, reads ETGVTQSPTHLIKTRGQQVTLRCSSQSGHNTVSWYQQALGQGPQFIFQYYREEENGRGNFPPRFSGLQFPNYSSELNVNALELDDSALYLCASSKDRGYGYTFGSGTRLTVV.

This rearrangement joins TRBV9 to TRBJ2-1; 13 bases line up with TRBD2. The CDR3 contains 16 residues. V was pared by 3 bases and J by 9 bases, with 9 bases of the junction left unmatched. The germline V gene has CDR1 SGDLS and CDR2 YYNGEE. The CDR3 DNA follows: TGTGCCAGCAGCGCGTGGGAACTAGCGGGAGGGGGTGAGCAGTTCTTC. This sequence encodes CASSAWELAGGGEQFF.

The CDR3 coding sequence is TGTGCCAGCAGCCAAAGAGCATTAGAGACCCAGTACTTC. Its translation is CASSQRALETQYF. The chain uses TRBV14 and TRBJ2-5; D gene uncertain. This CDR3 is built from 13 residues. The ends were cut back, 2 bases at V and 4 bases at J, with 8 bases in the middle. CDR1 is SGHDN, CDR2 FVKESK, per germline.

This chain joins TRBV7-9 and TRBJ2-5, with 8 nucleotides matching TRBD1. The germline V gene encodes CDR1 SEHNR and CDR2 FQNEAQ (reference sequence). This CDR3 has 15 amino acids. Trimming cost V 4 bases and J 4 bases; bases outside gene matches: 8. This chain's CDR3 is CASSSRDRRRETQYF. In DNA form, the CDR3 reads TGTGCCAGCAGCTCCCGGGACAGGAGGAGAGAGACCCAGTACTTC.

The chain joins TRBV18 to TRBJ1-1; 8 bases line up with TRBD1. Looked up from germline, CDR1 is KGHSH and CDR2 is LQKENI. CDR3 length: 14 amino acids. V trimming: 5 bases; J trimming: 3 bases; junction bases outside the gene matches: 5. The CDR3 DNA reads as TGTGCCAGCTCAACGGTACAGGGGGACACTGAAGCTTTCTTT. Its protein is CASSTVQGDTEAFF. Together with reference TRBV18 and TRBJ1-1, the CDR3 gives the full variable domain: NAGVMQNPRHLVRRRGQEARLRCSPMKGHSHVYWYRQLPEEGLKFMVYLQKENIIDESGMPKERFSAEFPKEGPSILRIQQVVRGDSAAYFCASSTVQGDTEAFFGQGTRLTVV.

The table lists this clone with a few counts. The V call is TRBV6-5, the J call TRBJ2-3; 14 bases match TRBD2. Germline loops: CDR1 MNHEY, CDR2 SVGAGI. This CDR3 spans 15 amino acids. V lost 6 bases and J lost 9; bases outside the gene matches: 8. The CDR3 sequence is CASSTGLAGGGTQYF. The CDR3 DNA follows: TGTGCCAGCAGCACCGGACTAGCGGGGGGAGGGACGCAGTATTTT.

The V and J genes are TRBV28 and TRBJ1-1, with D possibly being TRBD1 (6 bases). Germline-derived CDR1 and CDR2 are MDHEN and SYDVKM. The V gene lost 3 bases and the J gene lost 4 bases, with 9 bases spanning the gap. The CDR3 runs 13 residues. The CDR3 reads CASSFDRRTEAFF. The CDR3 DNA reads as TGTGCCAGCAGTTTTGACAGGCGCACTGAAGCTTTCTTT.

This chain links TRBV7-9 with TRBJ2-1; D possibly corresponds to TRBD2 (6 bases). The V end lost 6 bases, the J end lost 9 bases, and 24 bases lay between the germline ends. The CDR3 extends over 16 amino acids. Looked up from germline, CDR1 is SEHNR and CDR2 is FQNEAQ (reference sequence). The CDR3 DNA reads TGTGCCAGCAGGCAAGAGGCGGGGCGCCCCTCTAGTGAGCAGTTCTTC. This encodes CASRQEAGRPSSEQFF.

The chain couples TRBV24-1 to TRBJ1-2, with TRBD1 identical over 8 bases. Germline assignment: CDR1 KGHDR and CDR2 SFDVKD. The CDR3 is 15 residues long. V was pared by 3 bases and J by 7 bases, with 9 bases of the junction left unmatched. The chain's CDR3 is CATSDPQGAASGYTF. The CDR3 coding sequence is TGTGCCACCAGTGATCCTCAGGGGGCAGCGAGTGGCTACACCTTC.

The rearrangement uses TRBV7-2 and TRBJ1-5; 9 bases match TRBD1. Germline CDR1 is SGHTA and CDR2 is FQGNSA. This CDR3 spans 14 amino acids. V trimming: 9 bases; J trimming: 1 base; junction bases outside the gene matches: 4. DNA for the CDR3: TGTGCCAGTCGGACAGGGGCGAGCAATCAGCCCCAGCATTTT. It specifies CASRTGASNQPQHF.

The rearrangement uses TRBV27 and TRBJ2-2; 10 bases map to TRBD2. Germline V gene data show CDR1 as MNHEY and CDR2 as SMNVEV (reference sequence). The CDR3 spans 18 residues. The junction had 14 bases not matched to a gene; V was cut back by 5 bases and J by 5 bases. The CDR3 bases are TGTGCCAGCAGTCCGCCCCAGCGGACTAGCGGCGGAACCGGGGAGCTGTTTTTT. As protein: CASSPPQRTSGGTGELFF.

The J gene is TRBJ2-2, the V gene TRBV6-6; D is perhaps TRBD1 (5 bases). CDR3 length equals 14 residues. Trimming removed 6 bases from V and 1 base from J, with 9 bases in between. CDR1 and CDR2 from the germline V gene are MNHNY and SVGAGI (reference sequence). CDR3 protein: CASRPQGNTGELFF. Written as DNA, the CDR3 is TGTGCCAGCAGACCCCAGGGGAACACCGGGGAGCTGTTTTTT.